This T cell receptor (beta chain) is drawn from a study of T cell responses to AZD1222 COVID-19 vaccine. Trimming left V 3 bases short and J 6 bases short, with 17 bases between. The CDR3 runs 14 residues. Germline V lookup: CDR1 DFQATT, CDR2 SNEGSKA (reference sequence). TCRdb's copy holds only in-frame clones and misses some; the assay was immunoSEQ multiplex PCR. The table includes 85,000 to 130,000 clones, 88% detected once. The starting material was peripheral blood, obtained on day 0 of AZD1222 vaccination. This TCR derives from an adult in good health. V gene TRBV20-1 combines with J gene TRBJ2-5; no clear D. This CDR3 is CSASVKPLRKTQYF. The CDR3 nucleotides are TGCAGTGCTAGTGTAAAACCTCTTCGAAAGACCCAGTACTTC.